Shown below are 27 T cell receptor beta chains from a single sample sequenced in a study of beta chain features in type 1 diabetes. General observations from the study: Within each of all four CD4+ subsets, Type 1 diabetes patients had TCRB CDR3s that were moderately but significantly shorter.

Expressed TCRB transcripts got sequenced, as all isolated RNA was reverse transcribed. The repertoire was sequenced with immunoSEQ multiplex PCR; TCRdb's copy has only in-frame clones and lacks some. The sample lists 250,000 to 300,000 clones; approximately 14% were seen once. The antigens these receptors bind are not known. Sample: naive CD4+ T cells from blood. The origin of the receptors is a man aged 25 to 40 with type 1 diabetes.

V usage is TRBV7-9 and J usage is TRBJ2-3; 7 bases are a match to TRBD1. The CDR3 is 14 amino acids. The germline V gene encodes CDR1 SEHNR and CDR2 FQNEAQ (reference sequence). Germline trimming cut 8 bases from V and 0 bases from J; bases unmatched to any gene: 5. CDR3 loop: CASVDRISTDTQYF. Written as DNA, the CDR3 is TGTGCCAGCGTGGACAGGATCAGCACAGATACGCAGTATTTT.

This clone occurred once. This chain uses TRBV6-1 with TRBJ2-5, with D unresolved. Trimming removed 3 bases at V and 2 bases at J, with 7 bases between. CDR1 is MNHNS and CDR2 is SASEGT in the germline V gene. The CDR3 contains 13 residues. As DNA, the CDR3 is TGTGCCAGCAGTGAGAACTATCAAGAGACCCAGTACTTC. Protein: CASSENYQETQYF.

Concerning this clone: The junction does not match germline at one end; this may be a read error. V gene TRBV7-2 combines with J gene TRBJ2-1, with 12 bases aligning to TRBD2. This CDR3 is built from 15 residues. From germline, CDR1 is SGHTA and CDR2 FQGNSA. CDR3 nucleotides: TGTGCCAGCAGCTTATATCGGACTAGCGGGAATCTGGGGGTCTTC. Translating it yields CASSLYRTSGNLGVF.

V is TRBV6-5 and J is TRBJ2-7; 8 nucleotides line up with TRBD2. V was pared by 2 bases and J by 5 bases, with 2 bases of the junction left unmatched. This CDR3 spans 13 amino acids. The germline V gene encodes CDR1 MNHEY and CDR2 SVGAGI. CDR3 sequence (DNA): TGTGCCAGCAGTTACCGGGGGGGTAACGAGCAGTACTTC. It is translated as CASSYRGGNEQYF.

This chain links TRBV5-1 with TRBJ2-1; 7 bases align to TRBD2. The CDR3 spans 14 residues. CDR1 is SGHRS and CDR2 is YFSETQ in the germline V gene. V lost 0 bases to trimming and J lost 10 bases; unmatched junction nucleotides: 7. The CDR3 here is CASSLVASGAEQFF. In nucleotides, the CDR3 is TGCGCCAGCAGCTTGGTGGCTAGCGGTGCAGAGCAGTTCTTC. Full variable domain (missing parts from reference TRBV5-1 and TRBJ2-1): KAGVTQTPRYLIKTRGQQVTLSCSPISGHRSVSWYQQTPGQGLQFLFEYFSETQRNKGNFPGRFSGRQFSNSRSEMNVSTLELGDSALYLCASSLVASGAEQFFGPGTRLTVL.

The V and J genes are TRBV9 and TRBJ2-3; D not resolved. Looked up from germline, CDR1 is SGDLS and CDR2 is YYNGEE. The V and J ends lost 0 bases and 7 bases respectively, with 12 bases between them. This CDR3 comprises 14 residues. The CDR3 loop is CASSVAQSPHTQYF. In DNA, the CDR3 is TGTGCCAGCAGCGTAGCTCAAAGCCCCCATACGCAGTATTTT.

This clone was counted a few times. The chain links TRBV7-9 to TRBJ2-1, with D maybe TRBD2 (6 bases). The CDR3 contains 14 residues. Germline lookup yields CDR1 SEHNR and CDR2 FQNEAQ (reference sequence). Trimming took off 2 bases at V and 6 bases at J, with 11 bases between the two ends. The chain's CDR3 is CASSLFAGPNEQFF. The CDR3 coding sequence is TGTGCCAGCAGCTTATTCGCGGGGCCCAATGAGCAGTTCTTC.

The J gene is TRBJ2-1, the V gene TRBV11-2; D unclear. CDR3 length: 11 residues. The germline V and J ends were trimmed by 4 bases and 9 bases, with 7 bases remaining between them. Germline V gives CDR1 SGHAT, CDR2 FQNNGV. In DNA, the CDR3 is TGTGCCAGCAGCTCCCCCGTTGAGCAGTTCTTC. Encoded protein: CASSSPVEQFF.

The table lists this clone with a few counts. V is TRBV5-1 and J is TRBJ2-3; 9 bases line up with TRBD2. The CDR3 spans 15 residues. CDR1 and CDR2 from the germline V gene are SGHRS and YFSETQ. With V trimmed by 0 bases and J by 2 bases, 1 base remained unmatched. The CDR3 loop reads CASSLAGLATDTQYF. For the CDR3, the DNA is TGCGCCAGCAGCTTGGCGGGACTAGCCACAGATACGCAGTATTTT.

There are a few counts of this clone. The rearrangement joins TRBV18 to TRBJ2-7, with TRBD2 matching over 9 bases. This CDR3 spans 14 amino acids. Trimming at V came to 4 bases and at J to 2 bases, leaving 3 bases not matched to a gene. The V gene's germline CDR1 is KGHSH and CDR2 LQKENI. The CDR3 DNA is TGTGCCAGCTCACTGCGGGAGGGCCCCTACGAGCAGTACTTC. It is translated as CASSLREGPYEQYF.

This clone was seen a few times. The gene calls are TRBV29-1 and TRBJ2-1; TRBD1 agrees at 11 bases. Germline loops: CDR1 SQVTM, CDR2 ANQGSEA. The CDR3 has 12 residues. The trim removed 7 bases at V and 6 bases at J, leaving 2 bases unmatched. The CDR3 DNA sequence: TGCAGCGCTGGACAGGGGGCCAATGAGCAGTTCTTC. It is translated as CSAGQGANEQFF.

This clone was counted a few times. The CDR3 is CATSRDYVEAFF. For the CDR3, the DNA is TGTGCCACCAGCAGAGATTATGTTGAAGCTTTCTTT. The chain recombines TRBV15 with TRBJ1-1, with D unclear. The V end lost 0 bases, the J end lost 7 bases, and 6 bases lay between the germline ends. This CDR3 has 12 amino acids. CDR1 LNHNV and CDR2 YYDKDF come from the germline V gene (reference sequence).

This chain connects TRBV28 to TRBJ2-7, with D perhaps matching TRBD2 (6 bases). Germline CDR1 MDHEN, CDR2 SYDVKM. This CDR3 is built from 13 residues. The V end lost 4 bases, the J end lost 10 bases, and 17 bases lay between the germline ends. The chain's CDR3 is CASSSPGLPTQYF. The CDR3 DNA sequence: TGTGCCAGCAGTTCCCCGGGACTCCCAACTCAGTACTTC.

The V gene is TRBV4-3, the J gene TRBJ2-7, with 10 bases identical to TRBD2. In germline, CDR1 is LGHNA, CDR2 YSLEER. This CDR3 spans 16 amino acids. The V and J ends lost 3 bases and 1 base, in that order; junction bases with no gene match: 6. CDR3 in amino acids: CASSQTGTSASYEQYF. CDR3 bases: TGCGCCAGCAGCCAGACCGGGACTAGCGCATCCTACGAGCAGTACTTC.

The chain combines TRBV4-3 with TRBJ2-1; TRBD1 aligns across 10 bases. The CDR3 is 17 residues long. Trimming took 1 base from V and 10 from J; bases not matched to a gene: 13. CDR1 and CDR2 from the germline V gene are LGHNA and YSLEER. In nucleotides, the CDR3 is TGCGCCAGCAGCCAAGCGCTGCCGGGACAGGGGTCCGAAGAGCAGTTCTTC. This gives the protein CASSQALPGQGSEEQFF.

The chain recombines TRBV23-1 with TRBJ1-5; TRBD1 matches at 10 bases. TRBV23-1 carries the ORF label, with uncertain function. The V gene end was trimmed by 4 bases and the J gene end by 3 bases; junction bases not matched to a gene: 9. The CDR3 is made up of 17 amino acids. The CDR3 DNA follows: TGCGCCAGCAGTCGCCCCGCCGGGACAGGGGACAATCAGCCCCAGCATTTT. This translates into CASSRPAGTGDNQPQHF.

The genes are TRBV28 and TRBJ2-1; 9 positions match TRBD2. The CDR3 spans 15 residues. V lost 3 bases and J lost 6; bases outside the gene matches: 6. Germline CDR1 reads MDHEN; CDR2 reads SYDVKM. Written as DNA, the CDR3 is TGTGCCAGCAGTTTTCGACTAGCGGAGACCAATGAGCAGTTCTTC. It translates to CASSFRLAETNEQFF.

This clone has more than one count but fewer than ten. The rearrangement uses TRBV4-3 and TRBJ2-7; D is ambiguous. The CDR3 runs 13 residues. The germline CDR1 and CDR2 sequences are LGHNA and YSLEER. V lost 0 bases to trimming and J lost 7 bases, with 10 bases between them. The CDR3 sequence: CASSQDRGREQYF. The CDR3 bases are TGCGCCAGCAGCCAAGATCGCGGTCGAGAGCAGTACTTC.

This chain connects TRBV30 to TRBJ1-2, with 8 positions matching TRBD1. The CDR3 loop spans 15 amino acids. Germline CDR1 and CDR2: GTSNPN and SVGIG (reference sequence). V was clipped by 4 bases and J by 3 bases; unmatched bases: 10. The CDR3 spells CAWIFRGLQDYGYTF. CDR3 bases: TGTGCCTGGATATTCAGGGGGCTTCAGGACTATGGCTACACCTTC.

This clone showed up just a few times. V gene TRBV18 combines with J gene TRBJ2-5; 9 nucleotides line up with TRBD1. Germline CDR1 is KGHSH and CDR2 is LQKENI. This CDR3 has 16 amino acids. V trimming: 2 bases; J trimming: 2 bases; junction bases outside the gene matches: 6. As DNA, the CDR3 is TGTGCCAGCTCACCAGGGACAGGGCAGATTCAAGAGACCCAGTACTTC. Translated: CASSPGTGQIQETQYF.

This clone has more than one count but fewer than ten. The chain links TRBV27 to TRBJ2-1; TRBD2 matches 12 bases. Per germline, CDR1 MNHEY and CDR2 SMNVEV (reference sequence). The CDR3 extends over 14 amino acids. Trimming removed 10 bases from V and 7 bases from J; junction bases left unmatched: 8. CDR3 DNA sequence: TGTGCCACATTGAGACTAGCGGGAGAGAATGAGCAGTTCTTC. It codes for CATLRLAGENEQFF.

V and J are TRBV11-2 and TRBJ2-7; 7 bases align to TRBD1. Germline values: CDR1 SGHAT, CDR2 FQNNGV. This CDR3 contains 13 residues. Trimming at V came to 5 bases and at J to 2 bases, leaving 3 bases not matched to a gene. CDR3: CASSEDRAYEQYF. As DNA, the CDR3 is TGTGCCAGCAGCGAAGACAGGGCCTACGAGCAGTACTTC. The full variable domain, rest sourced from reference TRBV11-2 and TRBJ2-7, is EAGVAQSPRYKIIEKRQSVAFWCNPISGHATLYWYQQILGQGPKLLIQFQNNGVVDDSQLPKDRFSAERLKGVDSTLKIQPAKLEDSAVYLCASSEDRAYEQYFGPGTRLTVT.

Concerning this clone: The same CDR3 is also encoded by other DNA sequences in this sample. V is TRBV5-1 and J is TRBJ2-5, with 9 bases that match TRBD1. CDR3 length equals 13 residues. Germline trimming cut 5 bases from V and 5 bases from J; bases unmatched to any gene: 4. The germline CDR1 and CDR2 sequences are SGHRS and YFSETQ. The CDR3 sequence is CASSLQGAETQYF. CDR3 DNA sequence: TGCGCCAGCAGTTTACAGGGGGCGGAGACCCAGTACTTC.

This chain's CDR3 is CASSQAGTDNEKLFF. Written as DNA, the CDR3 is TGCGCCAGCAGCCAGGCGGGGACAGATAATGAAAAACTGTTTTTT. V and J are TRBV4-3 and TRBJ1-4; 7 bases match TRBD1. CDR1 and CDR2 (germline): LGHNA, YSLEER. The CDR3 sequence is 15 residues long. With V trimmed by 3 bases and J by 4 bases, 5 bases remained unmatched.

The V and J genes are TRBV7-2 and TRBJ1-2, with 7 bases lining up with TRBD1. Germline lookup yields CDR1 SGHTA and CDR2 FQGNSA. With 2 bases clipped from V and 8 bases from J, the junction kept 8 bases outside the gene matches. The CDR3 extends over 14 amino acids. The CDR3 loop is CASSLNDRAGGYTF. Written as DNA, the CDR3 is TGTGCCAGCAGCTTAAATGACAGGGCCGGAGGCTACACCTTC.

This chain uses TRBV7-2 with TRBJ2-2; the match to TRBD1 covers 7 bases. V lost 2 bases, J lost 5 bases, and 2 bases stayed unmatched. Germline values: CDR1 SGHTA, CDR2 FQGNSA. The CDR3 has 14 amino acids. Here the CDR3 reads CASSLKGATGELFF. The CDR3 bases are TGTGCCAGCAGCTTAAAGGGGGCGACCGGGGAGCTGTTTTTT.

This chain links TRBV28 with TRBJ2-7, with D tentatively TRBD1 (6 bases). Germline assignment: CDR1 MDHEN and CDR2 SYDVKM. The CDR3 is 12 residues long. V lost 5 bases, J lost 9 bases, and 14 bases lay in between. The CDR3 here is CASSRPGHRQYF. CDR3 nucleotide sequence: TGTGCCAGCAGTCGGCCGGGACACAGGCAGTACTTC.